The entry below gives a single T cell receptor beta chain sequence along with its context. Profiling relied on immunoSEQ multiplex PCR, and the TCRdb table lists in-frame clones only, not all of them. The table lists 90,000 to 130,000 clones, 70% to 90% of them singletons, with approximately 4.8% in the top ten. The CDR3 consists of 15 residues. The record originates from a study of blood T cell repertoires in COVID-19. At the level of the study: The samples span acute and convalescent COVID-19 from the United States, Italy and Spain. T cells, B-cell-depleted T cells, or PBMCs supplied cDNA or gDNA.

Sequencing input: peripheral blood. This receptor was obtained from a human donor in a cohort sampled during active COVID-19. J is TRBJ1-1 and V is TRBV21-1; TRBD1 was called by the table and not checked on the DNA. TRBV21-1 is recorded as a pseudogene. CDR3 region: CASSSRRQVNTEAFF. The CDR3 bases are TGTGCCAGCTCTTCCCGGAGACAGGTGAACACTGAAGCTTTCTTT.